These 2 T cell receptor beta chains were all obtained from the same sample, sequenced in a study of T cell responses to AZD1222 COVID-19 vaccine. Assay: immunoSEQ multiplex PCR; the TCRdb copy retains only in-frame clones and omits some. The sample records about 140,000 clones, roughly 90% being singletons. Sample: peripheral blood, taken on day 0 of AZD1222 vaccination. The receptors derive from an adult in good health.

The chain recombines TRBV13 with TRBJ2-3, with TRBD1 matching over 7 bases. The CDR3 runs 17 residues. V was pared by 0 bases and J by 9 bases, with 15 bases of the junction left unmatched. Looked up from germline, CDR1 is PRHDT and CDR2 is FYEKMQ (reference sequence). The CDR3 is CASSLGRGQPIRKTQYF. The DNA for the CDR3 is TGTGCCAGCAGCTTAGGGAGGGGACAGCCCATCAGGAAGACGCAGTATTTT.

The V and J genes are TRBV5-1 and TRBJ1-2; no clear D gene. Germline V gene lookup returns CDR1 SGHRS and CDR2 YFSETQ. The V and J ends lost 4 bases and 0 bases respectively, with 13 bases between them. This CDR3 comprises 15 residues. DNA of the CDR3: TGCGCCAGCAGCACGGGAGACGAACCTAACTATGGCTACACCTTC. As protein: CASSTGDEPNYGYTF.